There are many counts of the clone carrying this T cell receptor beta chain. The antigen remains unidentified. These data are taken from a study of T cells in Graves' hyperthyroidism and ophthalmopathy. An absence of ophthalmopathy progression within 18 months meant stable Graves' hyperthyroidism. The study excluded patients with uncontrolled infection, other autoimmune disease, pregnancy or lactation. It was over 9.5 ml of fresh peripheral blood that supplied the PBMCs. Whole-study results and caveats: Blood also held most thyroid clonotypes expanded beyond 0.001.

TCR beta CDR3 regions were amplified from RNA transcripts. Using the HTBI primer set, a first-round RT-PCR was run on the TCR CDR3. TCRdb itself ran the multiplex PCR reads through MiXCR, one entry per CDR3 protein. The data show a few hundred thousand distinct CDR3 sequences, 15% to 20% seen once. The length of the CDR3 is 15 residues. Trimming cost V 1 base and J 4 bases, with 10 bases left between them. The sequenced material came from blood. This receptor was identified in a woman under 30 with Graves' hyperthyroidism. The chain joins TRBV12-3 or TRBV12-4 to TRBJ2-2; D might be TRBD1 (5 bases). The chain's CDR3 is CASSLGGTPTGELFF. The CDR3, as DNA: TGTGCCAGCAGTTTAGGGGGCACACCCACCGGGGAGCTGTTTTTT.